The present entry profiles one T cell receptor (beta chain) with its context. The record originates from a study of blood T cell repertoires in COVID-19. Germline V gene sequence: CDR1 SGHRS, CDR2 YFSETQ. Trimming took 2 bases from V and 8 from J, leaving 16 bases between them. The CDR3 is 14 amino acids. Participant-given clinical history determined each cohort assignment. Data came from immunoSEQ multiplex PCR; TCRdb stores just in-frame clones and leaves some out. The sample has about 220,000 clones; about 80% are singletons. The J gene is TRBJ1-1, the V gene TRBV5-1, with a possible D match to TRBD1 (5 bases). This TCR came from a woman in her forties or fifties who had been exposed to COVID-19. Sequenced: PBMCs or T cells enriched from blood (not recorded which). CDR3 sequence (DNA): TGCGCCAGCAGCTTCGGGACTCCTTTTGGGGAAGCTTTCTTT. It is translated as CASSFGTPFGEAFF.